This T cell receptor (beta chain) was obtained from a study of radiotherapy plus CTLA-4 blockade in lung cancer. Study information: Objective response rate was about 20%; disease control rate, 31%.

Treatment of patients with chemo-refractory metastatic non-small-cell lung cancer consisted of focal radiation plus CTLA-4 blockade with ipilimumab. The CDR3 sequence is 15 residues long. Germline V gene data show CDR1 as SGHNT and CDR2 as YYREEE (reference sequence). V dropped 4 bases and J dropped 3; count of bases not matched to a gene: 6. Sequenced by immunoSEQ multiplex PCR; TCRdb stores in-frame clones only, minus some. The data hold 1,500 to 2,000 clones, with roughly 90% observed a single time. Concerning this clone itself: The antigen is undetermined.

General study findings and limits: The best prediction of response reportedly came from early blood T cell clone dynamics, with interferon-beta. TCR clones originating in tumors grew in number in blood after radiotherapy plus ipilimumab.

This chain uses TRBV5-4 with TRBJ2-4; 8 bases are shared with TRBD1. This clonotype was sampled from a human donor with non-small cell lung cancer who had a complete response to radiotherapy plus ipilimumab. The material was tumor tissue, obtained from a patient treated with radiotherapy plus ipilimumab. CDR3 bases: TGTGCCAGCAGCGATCAGGGGGCCGGCAAAAACATTCAGTACTTC. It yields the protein CASSDQGAGKNIQYF.